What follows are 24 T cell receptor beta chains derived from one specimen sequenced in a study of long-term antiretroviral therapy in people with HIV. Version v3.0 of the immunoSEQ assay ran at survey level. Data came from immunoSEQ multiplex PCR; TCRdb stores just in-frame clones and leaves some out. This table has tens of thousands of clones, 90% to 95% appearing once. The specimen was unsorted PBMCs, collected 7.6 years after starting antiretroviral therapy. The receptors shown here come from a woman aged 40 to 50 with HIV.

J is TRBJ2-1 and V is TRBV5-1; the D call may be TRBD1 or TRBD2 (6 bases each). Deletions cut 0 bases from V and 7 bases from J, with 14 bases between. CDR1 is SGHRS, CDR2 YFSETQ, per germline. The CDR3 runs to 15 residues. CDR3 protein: CASSLGGGPGNEQFF. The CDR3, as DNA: TGCGCCAGCAGCTTGGGAGGGGGGCCGGGTAATGAGCAGTTCTTC.

The CDR3: CASKGQGERQPQHF. CDR3 coding DNA: TGTGCCAGTAAAGGACAGGGGGAACGTCAGCCCCAGCATTTT. V usage is TRBV19 and J usage is TRBJ1-5, with 10 positions matching TRBD1. The germline V gene encodes CDR1 LNHDA and CDR2 SQIVND (reference sequence). V lost 7 bases and J lost 6; bases outside the gene matches: 6. The CDR3 sequence is 14 residues long.

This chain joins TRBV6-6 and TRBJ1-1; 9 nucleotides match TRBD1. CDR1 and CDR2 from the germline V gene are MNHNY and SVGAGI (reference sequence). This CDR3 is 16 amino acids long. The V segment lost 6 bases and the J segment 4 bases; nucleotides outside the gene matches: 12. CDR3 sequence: CASSLIQGARVTEAFF. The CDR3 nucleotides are TGTGCCAGCAGCTTGATACAGGGGGCCAGAGTCACTGAAGCTTTCTTT.

CDR3: CASSLYYEQYF. The CDR3 nucleotides are TGTGCCAGCAGCTTGTACTACGAGCAGTACTTC. This chain links TRBV5-6 with TRBJ2-7; no definite D call. Trimming removed 1 base at V and 3 bases at J, with 2 bases between. The CDR3 runs to 11 residues. CDR1 SGHDT and CDR2 YYEEEE come from the germline V gene.

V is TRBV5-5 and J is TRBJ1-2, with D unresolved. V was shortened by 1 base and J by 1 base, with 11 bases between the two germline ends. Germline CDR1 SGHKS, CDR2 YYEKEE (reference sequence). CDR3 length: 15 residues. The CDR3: CASSLSAADNYGYTF. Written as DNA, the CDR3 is TGTGCCAGCAGCTTGTCGGCCGCAGATAACTATGGCTACACCTTC.

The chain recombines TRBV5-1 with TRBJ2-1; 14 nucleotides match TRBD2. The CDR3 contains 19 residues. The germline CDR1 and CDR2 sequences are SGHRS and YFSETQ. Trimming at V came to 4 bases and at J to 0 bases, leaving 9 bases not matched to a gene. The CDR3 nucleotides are TGCGCCAGCAGCCCTAGGACTAGCGGGGGGTCGAGCTCCTACAATGAGCAGTTCTTC. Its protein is CASSPRTSGGSSSYNEQFF.

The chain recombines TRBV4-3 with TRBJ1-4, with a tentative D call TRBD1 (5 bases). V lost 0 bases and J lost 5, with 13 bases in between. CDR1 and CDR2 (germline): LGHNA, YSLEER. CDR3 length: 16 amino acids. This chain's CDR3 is CASSQDPRALNEKLFF. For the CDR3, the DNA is TGCGCCAGCAGCCAAGATCCCAGGGCCCTCAATGAAAAACTGTTTTTT.

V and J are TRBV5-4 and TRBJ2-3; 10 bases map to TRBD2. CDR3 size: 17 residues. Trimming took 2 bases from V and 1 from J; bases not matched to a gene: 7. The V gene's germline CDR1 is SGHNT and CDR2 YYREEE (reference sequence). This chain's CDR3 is CASSFQLAGRGTDTQYF. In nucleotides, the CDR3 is TGTGCCAGCAGCTTCCAACTAGCGGGGCGGGGCACAGATACGCAGTATTTT.

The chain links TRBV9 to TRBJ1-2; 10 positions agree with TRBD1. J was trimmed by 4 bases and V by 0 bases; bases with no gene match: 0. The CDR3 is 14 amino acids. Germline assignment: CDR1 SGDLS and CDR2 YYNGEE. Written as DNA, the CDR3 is TGTGCCAGCAGCGTAGGACAGGGGGCCTATGGCTACACCTTC. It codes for CASSVGQGAYGYTF.

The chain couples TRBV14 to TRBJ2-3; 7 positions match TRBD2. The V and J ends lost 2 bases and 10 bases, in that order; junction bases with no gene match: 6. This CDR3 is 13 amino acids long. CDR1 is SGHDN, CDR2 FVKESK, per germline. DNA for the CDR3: TGTGCCAGCAGCCAACCCCTAGCGGAAGCGCAGTATTTT. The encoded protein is CASSQPLAEAQYF.

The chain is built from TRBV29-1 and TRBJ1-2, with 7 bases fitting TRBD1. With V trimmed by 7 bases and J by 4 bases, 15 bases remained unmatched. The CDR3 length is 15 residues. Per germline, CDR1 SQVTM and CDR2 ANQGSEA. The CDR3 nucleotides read TGCAGCGCCGCGGGGACAGCCGGGCTGGGCTATGGCTACACCTTC. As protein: CSAAGTAGLGYGYTF.

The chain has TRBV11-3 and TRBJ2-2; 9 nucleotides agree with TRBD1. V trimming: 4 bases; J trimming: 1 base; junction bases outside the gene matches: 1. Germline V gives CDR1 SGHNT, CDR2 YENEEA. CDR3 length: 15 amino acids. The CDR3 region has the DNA TGTGCCAGCAGCTCGGGACAGGGGAACACCGGGGAGCTGTTTTTT. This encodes CASSSGQGNTGELFF.

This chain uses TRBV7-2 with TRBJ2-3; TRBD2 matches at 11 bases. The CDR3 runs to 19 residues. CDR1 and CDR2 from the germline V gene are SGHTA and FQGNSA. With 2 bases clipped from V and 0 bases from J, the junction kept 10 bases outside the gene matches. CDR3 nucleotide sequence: TGTGCCAGCAGCTTAAGGGCTAGCGGGGGGACTTCTAGCACAGATACGCAGTATTTT. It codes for CASSLRASGGTSSTDTQYF.

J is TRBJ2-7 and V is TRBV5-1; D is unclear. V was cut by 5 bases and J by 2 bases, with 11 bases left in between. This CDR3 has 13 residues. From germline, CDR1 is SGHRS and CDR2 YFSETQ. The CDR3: CASRYEAPYEQYF. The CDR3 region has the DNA TGCGCCAGCAGGTACGAGGCGCCCTACGAGCAGTACTTC.

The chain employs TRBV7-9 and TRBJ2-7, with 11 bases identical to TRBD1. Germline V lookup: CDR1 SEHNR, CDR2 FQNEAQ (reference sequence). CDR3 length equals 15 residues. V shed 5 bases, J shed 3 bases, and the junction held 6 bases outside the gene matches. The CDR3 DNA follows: TGTGCCAGCAGCCCTTCCGGGACAGGGGGCTACGAGCAGTACTTC. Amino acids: CASSPSGTGGYEQYF.

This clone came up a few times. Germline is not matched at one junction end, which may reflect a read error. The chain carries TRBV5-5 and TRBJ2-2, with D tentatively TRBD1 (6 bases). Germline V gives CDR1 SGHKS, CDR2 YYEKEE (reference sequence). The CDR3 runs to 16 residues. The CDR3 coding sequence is TGCGCCAGCAGCCGCGGACGGGGACAAGACACCGGGGAGCTGTTTTTT. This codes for CASSRGRGQDTGELFF.

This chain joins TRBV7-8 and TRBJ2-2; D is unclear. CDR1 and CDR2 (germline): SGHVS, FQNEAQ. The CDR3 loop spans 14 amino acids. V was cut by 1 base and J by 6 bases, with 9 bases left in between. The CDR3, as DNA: TGTGCCAGCAGCTTAGAGGCTACTCCCGGGGAGCTGTTTTTT. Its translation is CASSLEATPGELFF.

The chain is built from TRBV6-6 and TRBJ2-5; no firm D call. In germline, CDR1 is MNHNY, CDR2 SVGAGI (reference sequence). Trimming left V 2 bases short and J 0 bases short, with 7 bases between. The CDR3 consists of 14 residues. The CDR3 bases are TGTGCCAGCAGTTACCGGAATGACCAAGAGACCCAGTACTTC. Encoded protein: CASSYRNDQETQYF.

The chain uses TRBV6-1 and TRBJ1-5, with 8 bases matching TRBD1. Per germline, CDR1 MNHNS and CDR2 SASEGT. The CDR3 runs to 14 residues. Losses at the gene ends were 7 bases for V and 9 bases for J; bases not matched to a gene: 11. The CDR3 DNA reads TGTGCCAGCAAAGAAATGACAGGGGAGGGGCCCCAGCATTTT. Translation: CASKEMTGEGPQHF.

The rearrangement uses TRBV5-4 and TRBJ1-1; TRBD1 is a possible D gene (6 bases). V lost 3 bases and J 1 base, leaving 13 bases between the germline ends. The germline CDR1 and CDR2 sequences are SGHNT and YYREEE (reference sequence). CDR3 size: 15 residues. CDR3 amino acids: CASSSTQGGNTEAFF. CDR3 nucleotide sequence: TGTGCCAGCAGCTCAACACAAGGGGGGAACACTGAAGCTTTCTTT.

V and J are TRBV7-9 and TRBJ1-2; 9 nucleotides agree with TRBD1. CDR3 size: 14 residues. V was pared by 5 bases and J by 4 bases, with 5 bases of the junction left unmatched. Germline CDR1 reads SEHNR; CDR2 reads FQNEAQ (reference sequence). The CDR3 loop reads CASSQQGASYGYTF. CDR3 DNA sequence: TGTGCCAGCAGCCAACAGGGGGCTAGCTATGGCTACACCTTC.

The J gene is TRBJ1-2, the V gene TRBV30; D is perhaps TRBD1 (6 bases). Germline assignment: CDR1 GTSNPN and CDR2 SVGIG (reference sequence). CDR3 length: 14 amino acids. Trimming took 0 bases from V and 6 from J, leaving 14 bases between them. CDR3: CAWSVQGGRNGYTF. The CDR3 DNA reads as TGTGCCTGGAGTGTACAGGGAGGTCGGAATGGCTACACCTTC.

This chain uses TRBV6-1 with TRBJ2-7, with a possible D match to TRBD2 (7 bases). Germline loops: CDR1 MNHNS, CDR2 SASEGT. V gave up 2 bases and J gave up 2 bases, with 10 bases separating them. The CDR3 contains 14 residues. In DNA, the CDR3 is TGTGCCAGCAGTGAATTGGGGGGGCCCTACGAGCAGTACTTC. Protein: CASSELGGPYEQYF.

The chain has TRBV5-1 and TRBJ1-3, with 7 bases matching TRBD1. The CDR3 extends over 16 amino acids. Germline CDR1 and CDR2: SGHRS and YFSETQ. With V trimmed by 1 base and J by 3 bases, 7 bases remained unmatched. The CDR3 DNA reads TGCGCCAGCAGCTTGTTAGGGACAGACTTTGGAAACACCATATATTTT. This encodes CASSLLGTDFGNTIYF.